This T cell receptor (beta chain) was sequenced for a study of blood T cell repertoires in COVID-19. Among Cohort 3 donors, those recovered had two negative PCRs, clearance, or symptom resolution. This clone was recorded only once. Data came from immunoSEQ multiplex PCR; TCRdb stores just in-frame clones and leaves some out. The data contain about 480,000 clones, over 75% of them singletons. Trimming took 1 base from V and 6 from J; bases not matched to a gene: 10. Per germline, CDR1 LGHNA and CDR2 YNFKEQ. The CDR3 runs 16 residues. This sequence joins TRBV4-2 and TRBJ2-7; 9 bases match TRBD2. Sequencing was performed on PBMCs or T cells enriched from blood (not recorded which). This TCR was sampled from a woman aged 40 to 50 who had recovered from COVID-19. The CDR3 loop is CASSQGSGLALREQYF. The CDR3 DNA sequence: TGTGCCAGCAGCCAAGGTAGCGGACTAGCGCTTCGCGAGCAGTACTTC.